Detailed here is one T cell receptor (beta chain). Its antigen is still unknown. 60 Vbeta and 13 Jbeta primers were used in PCR. Sequenced by immunoSEQ multiplex PCR; TCRdb stores in-frame clones only, minus some. The sample carries 200,000 to 250,000 clones, 82% recorded once. These data originate in a study of cytomegalovirus exposure and HLA in healthy donors. Regarding the study as a whole: The likely explanation for a cluster of highly shared sequence variants was sequencing artifact.

Per germline, CDR1 SEHNR and CDR2 FQNEAQ (reference sequence). V shed 2 bases and J shed 8 bases, with 10 bases lying between them. CDR3 length equals 13 residues. The sample taken for sequencing was PBMCs. The V gene is TRBV7-9, the J gene TRBJ2-1; no definite D call. This receptor was taken from a woman between 35 and 50 years old in good health and CMV-seropositive. CDR3 protein: CASSLPVVHEQFF. The DNA for the CDR3 is TGTGCCAGCAGCTTACCGGTTGTACATGAGCAGTTCTTC.